The TCR beta chain described here comes from a study of T-cell reconstitution after alpha-beta-depleted transplantation in children. Per germline, CDR1 SGHDT and CDR2 YYEEEE. This CDR3 has 16 residues. Germline trimming cut 0 bases from V and 4 bases from J; bases unmatched to any gene: 6. This clonotype was seen more than once but under ten times. The library targeted TCRbeta and was prepared with unique molecular identifiers. TCRdb re-called the PCR reads with MiXCR, one entry per CDR3 protein. The sample yields about 980,000 distinct CDR3 sequences, about 29% seen once. This sample comprised PBMCs, mostly from graft donor cells, obtained 360 days after TCRalphabeta/CD19-depleted stem cell transplant. The rearrangement links TRBV5-6 to TRBJ2-1; 8 bases fit TRBD2. The receptor's source is a boy less than two years old who had a stem cell transplant for SCID, so the T cells may come from the graft donor. CDR3 region: CASSLVRGGVYNEQFF. CDR3 sequence (DNA): TGTGCCAGCAGCTTGGTACGGGGGGGCGTGTACAATGAGCAGTTCTTC. The whole variable domain, filled in from reference TRBV5-6 and TRBJ2-1, reads DAGVTQSPTHLIKTRGQQVTLRCSPKSGHDTVSWYQQALGQGPQFIFQYYEEEERQRGNFPDRFSGHQFPNYSSELNVNALLLGDSALYLCASSLVRGGVYNEQFFGPGTRLTVL.